This T cell receptor (beta chain) was observed in a study of blood T cell repertoires in COVID-19. Libraries were prepared by immunoSEQ multiplex PCR; TCRdb keeps only in-frame clonotypes and omits some of them. The sample lists almost 300,000 clones; around nine tenths were seen once. This clone showed up just once. CDR3 length equals 17 residues. The V and J ends lost 1 base and 0 bases respectively, with 14 bases between them. The germline gives CDR1 SGHDT, CDR2 YYEEEE. The sample consisted of peripheral blood. V usage is TRBV5-6 and J usage is TRBJ2-1; TRBD2 is a possible D gene (5 bases). The TCR was taken from a woman aged 25 to 39 with COVID-19, enrolled during active disease. CDR3 bases: TGTGCCAGCAGCTTGCCGGTGATCACTAGCTCCTACAATGAGCAGTTCTTC. It yields the protein CASSLPVITSSYNEQFF.